These 27 T cell receptor beta chains originate from one sample sequenced in a study of cytomegalovirus exposure and HLA in healthy donors. With 60 Vbeta and 13 Jbeta primers, the PCR was carried out. Profiling relied on immunoSEQ multiplex PCR, and the TCRdb table lists in-frame clones only, not all of them. The table lists about 180,000 clones, 70% to 80% of them singletons, with about 1.5% in the top ten. Input material: PBMCs. The receptors stem from a young man in good health and CMV-seronegative.

The V gene is TRBV20-1, the J gene TRBJ2-2; 7 bases agree with TRBD2. The CDR3 spans 11 residues. After removal of 6 bases from V and 7 bases from J, the junction contained 2 bases not matched to a gene. The germline gives CDR1 DFQATT, CDR2 SNEGSKA (reference sequence). CDR3 in DNA: TGCAGTGCCTCGGGGGGCGGGGAGCTGTTTTTT. Protein: CSASGGGELFF.

The count of this clone is one. The genes are TRBV2 and TRBJ2-5; D is unclear. The ends were cut back, 2 bases at V and 5 bases at J, with 3 bases in the middle. The V gene's germline CDR1 is SNHLY and CDR2 FYNNEI. CDR3 length: 11 residues. The CDR3 bases are TGTGCCAGCAGTGAATCTGAGACCCAGTACTTC. Residues: CASSESETQYF.

The chain combines TRBV30 with TRBJ2-1; TRBD2 matches at 15 bases. The CDR3 runs to 19 residues. Trimming removed 2 bases from V and 12 bases from J; junction bases left unmatched: 20. Germline CDR1 is GTSNPN and CDR2 is SVGIG (reference sequence). This chain's CDR3 is CAWSPVWTSGGAHPIGQFF. The DNA for the CDR3 is TGTGCCTGGAGTCCAGTCTGGACTAGCGGGGGGGCACACCCGATTGGGCAGTTCTTC.

The rearrangement uses TRBV18 and TRBJ1-1, with TRBD1 as a possible D gene (5 bases). CDR3 length: 13 residues. Germline CDR1 KGHSH, CDR2 LQKENI. Trimming took 5 bases from V and 5 from J, leaving 12 bases between them. The CDR3: CASSGPGDTEAFF. Written as DNA, the CDR3 is TGTGCCAGCTCAGGTCCGGGGGATACTGAAGCTTTCTTT.

The rearrangement joins TRBV14 to TRBJ1-2, with D perhaps TRBD1 (5 bases). This CDR3 has 13 amino acids. Per germline, CDR1 SGHDN and CDR2 FVKESK. Trimming shortened V by 2 bases and J by 6 bases, and 10 bases separated the two germline ends. CDR3 nucleotides: TGTGCCAGCAGCCAAACGCGGGGCCATGGCTACACCTTC. It encodes CASSQTRGHGYTF. Based on the CDR3 plus reference TRBV14 and TRBJ1-2, the full variable domain is EAGVTQFPSHSVIEKGQTVTLRCDPISGHDNLYWYRRVMGKEIKFLLHFVKESKQDESGMPNNRFLAERTGGTYSTLKVQPAELEDSGVYFCASSQTRGHGYTFGSGTRLTVV.

This chain joins TRBV5-4 and TRBJ2-7, with 9 bases aligning to TRBD2. The CDR3 consists of 17 residues. J was trimmed by 1 base and V by 3 bases; bases with no gene match: 11. Germline V gene sequence: CDR1 SGHNT, CDR2 YYREEE (reference sequence). In DNA form, the CDR3 reads TGTGCCAGCAGCTACGGAGCGGGAGGCTCCTCATCCTACGAGCAGTACTTC. Its protein is CASSYGAGGSSSYEQYF.

This chain links TRBV10-3 with TRBJ2-7; TRBD2 matches 12 bases. J gave up 2 bases and V 10 bases, and 6 bases lay outside the gene matches. CDR3 length: 14 amino acids. CDR1 is ENHRY and CDR2 is SYGVKD in the germline V gene. The CDR3 sequence is CATTASGGAYEQYF. The CDR3 DNA reads TGTGCCACAACCGCTAGCGGGGGGGCCTACGAGCAGTACTTC.

The chain employs TRBV28 and TRBJ2-5, with TRBD2 matching over 11 bases. The V segment lost 4 bases and the J segment 1 base; nucleotides outside the gene matches: 11. The germline gives CDR1 MDHEN, CDR2 SYDVKM. The CDR3 loop spans 18 amino acids. The CDR3 region is CASSSVAGGRVVQETQYF. The CDR3 DNA follows: TGTGCCAGCAGTTCTGTAGCGGGGGGGCGAGTCGTCCAAGAGACCCAGTACTTC.

This chain uses TRBV6-5 with TRBJ2-7, with TRBD1 identical over 8 bases. Germline V CDR1 and CDR2: MNHEY, SVGAGI. The V gene end was trimmed by 5 bases and the J gene end by 6 bases; junction bases not matched to a gene: 6. The CDR3 contains 13 residues. The CDR3 DNA reads as TGTGCCAGCAGTAACGGACAGGGTGGCGAGCAGTACTTC. Its translation: CASSNGQGGEQYF.

The rearrangement links TRBV5-1 to TRBJ1-6, with 7 bases identical to TRBD1. CDR3 length: 17 residues. Germline V gene lookup returns CDR1 SGHRS and CDR2 YFSETQ. V was clipped by 4 bases and J by 0 bases; unmatched bases: 7. The CDR3, as DNA: TGCGCCAGCAGCCCCGACAGGGAGTTCTCCTATAATTCACCCCTCCACTTT. This translates into CASSPDREFSYNSPLHF.

The chain uses TRBV5-1 and TRBJ2-3; TRBD2 matches at 8 bases. The CDR3 consists of 14 residues. Per the germline V gene, CDR1 is SGHRS and CDR2 is YFSETQ. The V segment lost 3 bases and the J segment 6 bases; nucleotides outside the gene matches: 6. DNA of the CDR3: TGCGCCAGCAGCTCCGGGACTAGTGCGGATACGCAGTATTTT. It encodes CASSSGTSADTQYF.

This chain connects TRBV10-3 to TRBJ2-4; 9 bases map to TRBD2. Losses at the gene ends were 4 bases for V and 5 bases for J; bases not matched to a gene: 6. CDR1 is ENHRY and CDR2 is SYGVKD in the germline V gene. The CDR3 is made up of 15 amino acids. The CDR3 nucleotides are TGTGCCATCAGTGTTGGAGCGGGAGGCCAAAACATTCAGTACTTC. Its translation is CAISVGAGGQNIQYF.

The genes are TRBV28 and TRBJ2-3; maybe TRBD1 (6 bases). V gave up 8 bases and J gave up 3 bases, with 18 bases separating them. This CDR3 spans 15 amino acids. CDR1 and CDR2 (germline): MDHEN, SYDVKM. The CDR3 here is CASSPREGGTDTQYF. As DNA, the CDR3 is TGTGCCAGCTCCCCTCGGGAAGGGGGAACAGATACGCAGTATTTT.

CDR3 amino acids: CASSSPGRTSYNEQFF. The DNA for the CDR3 is TGTGCCAGCAGCTCACCCGGGAGAACCTCCTACAATGAGCAGTTCTTC. J is TRBJ2-1 and V is TRBV7-8, with a weak D call TRBD2 (6 bases). V was clipped by 4 bases and J by 0 bases, with 13 bases between them. Germline lookup yields CDR1 SGHVS and CDR2 FQNEAQ. This CDR3 contains 16 residues.

The chain is built from TRBV14 and TRBJ2-5; no clear D. The V end was cut by 0 bases, the J end by 4 bases, with 12 bases between. This CDR3 has 15 residues. Looked up from germline, CDR1 is SGHDN and CDR2 is FVKESK. The CDR3 region has the DNA TGTGCCAGCAGCCAAGAACCCTACAGCCCAGAGACCCAGTACTTC. Translated, it gives CASSQEPYSPETQYF.

The chain uses TRBV7-9 and TRBJ2-1; D call uncertain. This CDR3 has 13 residues. Trimming took 4 bases from V and 8 from J, leaving 12 bases between them. In germline, CDR1 is SEHNR, CDR2 FQNEAQ (reference sequence). The CDR3 region has the DNA TGTGCCAGCAGCTCCTTCGCGGTCCATGAGCAGTTCTTC. It translates to CASSSFAVHEQFF.

Comment on this clone: The germline gene is not matched at one end of the junction; a read error may be the cause. This sequence joins TRBV7-9 and TRBJ1-1; a possible D gene is TRBD1 (5 bases). The CDR3 is made up of 13 amino acids. The germline V gene encodes CDR1 SEHNR and CDR2 FQNEAQ (reference sequence). The CDR3 DNA reads TGTTCCAGCAGCTCACGCGGGGGGGCTGAAGCTTTCTTT. It codes for CSSSSRGGAEAFF.

The table lists this clone with a count of one. The rearrangement joins TRBV7-8 to TRBJ2-7; 12 bases align to TRBD1. Germline V CDR1 and CDR2: SGHVS, FQNEAQ. The J segment lost 5 bases and the V segment lost 3 bases, leaving 17 bases of the junction unmatched. This CDR3 comprises 19 residues. In DNA form, the CDR3 reads TGTGCCAGCAGCTTCCGGCACGGACAACCGGGACAGGGGGCTCACGAGCAGTACTTC. Amino acid sequence: CASSFRHGQPGQGAHEQYF.

The chain carries TRBV7-9 and TRBJ1-1, with D uncertain. V dropped 8 bases and J dropped 2 bases, with 15 bases sitting between them. CDR1 and CDR2 from the germline V gene are SEHNR and FQNEAQ (reference sequence). The length of the CDR3 is 14 residues. The CDR3 sequence is CASASPQVNTEAFF. In nucleotides, the CDR3 is TGTGCCAGCGCTTCACCTCAGGTTAACACTGAAGCTTTCTTT.

The chain employs TRBV28 and TRBJ2-2, with D unresolved. The CDR3 totals 11 residues. Germline loops: CDR1 MDHEN, CDR2 SYDVKM. V was trimmed by 4 bases and J by 7 bases, leaving 4 bases between them. DNA of the CDR3: TGTGCCAGCAGTTCCATCGGGGAGCTGTTTTTT. It codes for CASSSIGELFF.

The chain employs TRBV19 and TRBJ1-5, with D possibly TRBD1 on 6 matching bases. The CDR3 is 18 residues long. The germline V gene has CDR1 LNHDA and CDR2 SQIVND (reference sequence). The V end lost 5 bases, the J end lost 0 bases, and 20 bases lay between the germline ends. The CDR3 reads CASSLTGPRGDSNQPQHF. The CDR3, as DNA: TGTGCCAGTAGTCTCACAGGGCCACGGGGCGATAGCAATCAGCCCCAGCATTTT.

The gene calls are TRBV9 and TRBJ1-6; D remains unclear. V was trimmed by 3 bases and J by 2 bases, leaving 6 bases between them. This CDR3 is 14 amino acids long. The germline CDR1 and CDR2 sequences are SGDLS and YYNGEE. CDR3 amino acids: CASSGGTYNSPLHF. In nucleotides, the CDR3 is TGTGCCAGCAGCGGCGGAACCTATAATTCACCCCTCCACTTT.

This rearrangement joins TRBV5-6 to TRBJ2-4, with D perhaps TRBD1 (6 bases). This CDR3 region has 16 residues. Germline-derived CDR1 and CDR2 are SGHDT and YYEEEE. V was pared by 3 bases and J by 3 bases, with 16 bases between. CDR3 coding DNA: TGTGCCAGCAGCTACTACAGGGAAGTAGGCAAAAACATTCAGTACTTC. As protein: CASSYYREVGKNIQYF.

The V call is TRBV14, the J call TRBJ1-3, with TRBD1 identical over 7 bases. Germline assignment: CDR1 SGHDN and CDR2 FVKESK. V gave up 4 bases and J gave up 7 bases; unmatched junction bases: 7. The CDR3 loop spans 14 amino acids. The DNA for the CDR3 is TGTGCCAGCAGCCCCCGACAGGGACCGAACACCATATATTTT. It translates to CASSPRQGPNTIYF.

This chain connects TRBV28 to TRBJ1-4; D is possibly TRBD1 (5 bases). Trimming took 6 bases from V and 5 from J, leaving 10 bases between them. This CDR3 spans 13 amino acids. The V gene's germline CDR1 is MDHEN and CDR2 SYDVKM. CDR3 residues: CASRRTRNEKLFF. The CDR3 DNA sequence: TGTGCCAGCAGAAGGACAAGAAATGAAAAACTGTTTTTT.

The rearrangement joins TRBV5-4 to TRBJ1-6; 11 positions match TRBD1. The germline gives CDR1 SGHNT, CDR2 YYREEE (reference sequence). Trimming took 4 bases from V and 8 from J; bases not matched to a gene: 5. This CDR3 has 15 amino acids. In DNA, the CDR3 is TGTGCCAGCAGCCGGACAGGGGGCTTTGATTCACCCCTCCACTTT. Translation gives CASSRTGGFDSPLHF.

This rearrangement joins TRBV30 to TRBJ1-1; D gene ambiguous. Per the germline V gene, CDR1 is GTSNPN and CDR2 is SVGIG (reference sequence). CDR3 length equals 12 residues. V was cut by 7 bases and J by 3 bases, with 12 bases left in between. The CDR3 loop reads CASSRQDTEAFF. Written as DNA, the CDR3 is TGTGCCTCAAGTAGGCAGGACACTGAAGCTTTCTTT.